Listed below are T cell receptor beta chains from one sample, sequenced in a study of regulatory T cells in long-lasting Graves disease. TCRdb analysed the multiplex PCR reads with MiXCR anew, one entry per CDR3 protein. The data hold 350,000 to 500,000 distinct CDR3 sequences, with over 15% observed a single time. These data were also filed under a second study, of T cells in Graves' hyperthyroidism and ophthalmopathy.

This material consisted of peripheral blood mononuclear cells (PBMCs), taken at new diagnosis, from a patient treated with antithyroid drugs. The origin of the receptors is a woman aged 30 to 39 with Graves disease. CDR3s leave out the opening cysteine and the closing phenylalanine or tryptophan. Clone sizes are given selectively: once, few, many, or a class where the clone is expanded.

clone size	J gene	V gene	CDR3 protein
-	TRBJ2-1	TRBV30	AWSVLQGPYEQF
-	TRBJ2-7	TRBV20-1	SASGGSGRARGEQY
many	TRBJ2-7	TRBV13	ASSPKGSGSYEQY
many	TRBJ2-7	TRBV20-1	SASGVAGVYEQY
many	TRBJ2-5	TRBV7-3	ASSINRGKETQY
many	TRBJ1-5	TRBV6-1	ASILDKGQPQH
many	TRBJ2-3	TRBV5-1	ASSRDRGSSDTQY
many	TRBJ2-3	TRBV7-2	ASSLSMTGSQLSTDTQY
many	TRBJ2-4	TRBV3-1	ASSQDRRGGNIQY
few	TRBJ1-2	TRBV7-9	ASSYGQGNYGYT
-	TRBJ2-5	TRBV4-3	ASSQGGLAGVRGETQY
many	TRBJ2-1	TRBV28	ASSFPSDRDISYNEQF
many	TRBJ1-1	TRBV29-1	SVVFQGSEAF
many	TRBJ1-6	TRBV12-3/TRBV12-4	ASYRANIQINNSPLH
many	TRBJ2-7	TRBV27	ASSQDPTPTYEQY
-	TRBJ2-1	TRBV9	ASSVQGASNEQF
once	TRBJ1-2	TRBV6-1	ASDRGTFANYGYT
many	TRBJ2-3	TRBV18	ASSPTEADTQY
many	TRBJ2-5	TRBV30	AWSGKQGGQETQY
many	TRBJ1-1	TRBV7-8	ASSLARGVGAEAF
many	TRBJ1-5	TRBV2	ASSENQPQH
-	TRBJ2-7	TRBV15	ATSRQGKEYEQY
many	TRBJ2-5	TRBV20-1	SARRGREIGETQY
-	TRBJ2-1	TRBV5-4	ASSLGGPASYNEQF
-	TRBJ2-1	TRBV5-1	ASSPGLAGAGGNEQF
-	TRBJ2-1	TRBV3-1	ASSQLIGEQF
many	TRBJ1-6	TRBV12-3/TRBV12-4	ASSLGGFSPLH
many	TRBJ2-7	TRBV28	AVTGDPSYEQY
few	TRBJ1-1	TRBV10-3	AISDQVKLNEAF
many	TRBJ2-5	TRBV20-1	SAIASKETQY
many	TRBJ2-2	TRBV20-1	SAREKRVFSGELF
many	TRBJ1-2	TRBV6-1	ASSGQGMVSDGYT
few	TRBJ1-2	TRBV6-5	ASSYPDREYGYT
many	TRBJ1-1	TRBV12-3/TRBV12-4	ASSQIEGTEAF
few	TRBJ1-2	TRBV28	ASNGGGRGWGYT
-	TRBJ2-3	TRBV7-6	ASSLGGTGAITDTQY
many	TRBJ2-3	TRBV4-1	ASSHETRTEVADTQY
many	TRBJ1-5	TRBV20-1	SARSGINQPQH
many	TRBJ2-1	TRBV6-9	ASSYRRAKITYNEQF
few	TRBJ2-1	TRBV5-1	ASTIARSSHNEQF
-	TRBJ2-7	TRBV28	ASSGTSGGRSYEQY
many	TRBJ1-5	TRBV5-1	ASSKGQNQPQH